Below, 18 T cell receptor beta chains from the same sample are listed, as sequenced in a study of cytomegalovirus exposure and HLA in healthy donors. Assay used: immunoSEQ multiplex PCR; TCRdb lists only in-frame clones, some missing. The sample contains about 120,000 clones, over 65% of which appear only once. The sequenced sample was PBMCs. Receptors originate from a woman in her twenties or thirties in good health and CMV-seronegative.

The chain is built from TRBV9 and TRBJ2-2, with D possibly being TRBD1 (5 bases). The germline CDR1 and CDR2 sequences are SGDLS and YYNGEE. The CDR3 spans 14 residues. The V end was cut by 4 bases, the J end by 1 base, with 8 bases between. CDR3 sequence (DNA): TGTGCCAGCAGCCCCCAGGGGAACACCGGGGAGCTGTTTTTT. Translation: CASSPQGNTGELFF.

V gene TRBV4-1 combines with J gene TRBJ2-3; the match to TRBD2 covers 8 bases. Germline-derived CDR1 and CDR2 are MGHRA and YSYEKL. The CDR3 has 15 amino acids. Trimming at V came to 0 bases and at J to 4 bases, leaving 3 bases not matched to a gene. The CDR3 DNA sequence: TGCGCCAGCAGCCAAGATCGGGGGGGCCCAGATACGCAGTATTTT. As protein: CASSQDRGGPDTQYF.

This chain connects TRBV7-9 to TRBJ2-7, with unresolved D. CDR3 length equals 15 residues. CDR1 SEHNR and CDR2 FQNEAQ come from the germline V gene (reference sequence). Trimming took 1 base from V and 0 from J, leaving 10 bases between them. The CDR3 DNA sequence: TGTGCCAGCAGCTTAGTTTCGTCTTCCTCCTACGAGCAGTACTTC. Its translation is CASSLVSSSSYEQYF.

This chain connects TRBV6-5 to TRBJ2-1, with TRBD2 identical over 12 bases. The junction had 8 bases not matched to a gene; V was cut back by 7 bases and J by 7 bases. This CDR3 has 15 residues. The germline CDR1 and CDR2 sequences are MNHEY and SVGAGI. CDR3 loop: CASNSLAGGVNEQFF. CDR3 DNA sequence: TGTGCCAGCAATTCCCTAGCGGGAGGGGTAAATGAGCAGTTCTTC.

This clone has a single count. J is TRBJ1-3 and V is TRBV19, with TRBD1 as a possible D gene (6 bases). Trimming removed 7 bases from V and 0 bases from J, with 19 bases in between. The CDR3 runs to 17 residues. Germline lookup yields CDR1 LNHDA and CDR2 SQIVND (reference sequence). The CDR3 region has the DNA TGTGCCAGTACCCACCAGGGACACCCAGTCTCTGGAAACACCATATATTTT. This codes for CASTHQGHPVSGNTIYF. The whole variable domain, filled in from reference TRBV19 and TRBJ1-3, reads DGGITQSPKYLFRKEGQNVTLSCEQNLNHDAMYWYRQDPGQGLRLIYYSQIVNDFQKGDIAEGYSVSREKKESFPLTVTSAQKNPTAFYLCASTHQGHPVSGNTIYFGEGSWLTVV.

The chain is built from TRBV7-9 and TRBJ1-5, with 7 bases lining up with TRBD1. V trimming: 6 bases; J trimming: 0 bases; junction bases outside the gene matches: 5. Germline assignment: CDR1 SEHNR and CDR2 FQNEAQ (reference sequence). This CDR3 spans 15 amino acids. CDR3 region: CASSLGTVSNQPQHF. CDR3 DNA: TGTGCCAGCAGTCTCGGGACAGTTAGCAATCAGCCCCAGCATTTT.

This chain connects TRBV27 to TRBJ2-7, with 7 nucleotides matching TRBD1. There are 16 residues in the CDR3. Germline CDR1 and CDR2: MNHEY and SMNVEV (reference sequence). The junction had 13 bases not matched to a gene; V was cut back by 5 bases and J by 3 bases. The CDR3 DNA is TGTGCCAGCAGTCCTCATGGGCAGGGGGTAATCTACGAGCAGTACTTC. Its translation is CASSPHGQGVIYEQYF.

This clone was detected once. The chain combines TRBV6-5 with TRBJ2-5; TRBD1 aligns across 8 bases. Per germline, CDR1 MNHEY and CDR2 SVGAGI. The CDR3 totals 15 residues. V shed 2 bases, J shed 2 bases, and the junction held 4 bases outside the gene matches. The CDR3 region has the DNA TGTGCCAGCAGTTACGGGACAGGATCACAAGAGACCCAGTACTTC. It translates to CASSYGTGSQETQYF.

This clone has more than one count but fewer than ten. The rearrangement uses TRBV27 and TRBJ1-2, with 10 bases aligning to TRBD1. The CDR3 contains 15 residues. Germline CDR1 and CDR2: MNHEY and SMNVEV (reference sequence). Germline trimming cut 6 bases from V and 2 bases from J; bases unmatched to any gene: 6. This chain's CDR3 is CASSFLGQGNYGYTF. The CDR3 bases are TGTGCCAGCAGCTTCTTGGGACAGGGGAACTATGGCTACACCTTC.

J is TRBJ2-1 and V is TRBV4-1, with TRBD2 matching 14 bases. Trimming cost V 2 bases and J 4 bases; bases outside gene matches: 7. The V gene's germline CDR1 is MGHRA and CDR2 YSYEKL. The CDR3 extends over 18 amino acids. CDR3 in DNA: TGCGCCAGCAGCCAACGGACTAGCGGGGGGATTACTTACAATGAGCAGTTCTTC. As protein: CASSQRTSGGITYNEQFF.

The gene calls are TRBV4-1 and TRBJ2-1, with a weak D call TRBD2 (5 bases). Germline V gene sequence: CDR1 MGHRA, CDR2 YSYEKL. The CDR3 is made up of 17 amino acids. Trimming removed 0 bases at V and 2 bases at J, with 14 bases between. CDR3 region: CASSQDPGIGTYNEQFF. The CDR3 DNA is TGCGCCAGCAGCCAAGACCCGGGGATAGGGACCTACAATGAGCAGTTCTTC.

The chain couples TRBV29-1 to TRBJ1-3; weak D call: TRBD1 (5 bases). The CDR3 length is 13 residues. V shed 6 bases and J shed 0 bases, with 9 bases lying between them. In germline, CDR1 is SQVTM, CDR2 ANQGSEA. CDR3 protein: CSVQVYSGNTIYF. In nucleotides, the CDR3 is TGCAGCGTACAGGTTTACTCTGGAAACACCATATATTTT.

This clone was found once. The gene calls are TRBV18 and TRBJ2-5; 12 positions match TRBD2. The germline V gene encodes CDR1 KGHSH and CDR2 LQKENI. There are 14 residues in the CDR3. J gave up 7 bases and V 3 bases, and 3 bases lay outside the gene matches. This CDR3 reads CASSPGTSGRTQYF. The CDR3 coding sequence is TGTGCCAGCTCACCGGGGACTAGCGGGCGGACCCAGTACTTC.

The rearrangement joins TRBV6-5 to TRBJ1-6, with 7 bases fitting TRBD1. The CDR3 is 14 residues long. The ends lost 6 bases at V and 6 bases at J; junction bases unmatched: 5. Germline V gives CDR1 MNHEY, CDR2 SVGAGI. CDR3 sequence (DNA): TGTGCCAGCAGGCCGGGACAGAGTAATTCACCCCTCCACTTT. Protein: CASRPGQSNSPLHF.

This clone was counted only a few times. CDR3 sequence: CASSIGPVSLGYTF. The CDR3 DNA reads as TGTGCCAGTAGTATTGGCCCAGTCTCCCTGGGCTACACCTTC. The J gene is TRBJ1-2, the V gene TRBV19; D is unresolved. This CDR3 region has 14 residues. The V end was cut by 3 bases, the J end by 8 bases, with 16 bases between. CDR1 and CDR2 (germline): LNHDA, SQIVND (reference sequence).

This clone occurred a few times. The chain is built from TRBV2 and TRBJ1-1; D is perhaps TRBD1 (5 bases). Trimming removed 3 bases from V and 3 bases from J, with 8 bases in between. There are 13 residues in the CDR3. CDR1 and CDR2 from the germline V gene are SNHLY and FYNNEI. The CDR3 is CASSDVGDTEAFF. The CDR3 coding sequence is TGTGCCAGCAGTGACGTAGGGGACACTGAAGCTTTCTTT.

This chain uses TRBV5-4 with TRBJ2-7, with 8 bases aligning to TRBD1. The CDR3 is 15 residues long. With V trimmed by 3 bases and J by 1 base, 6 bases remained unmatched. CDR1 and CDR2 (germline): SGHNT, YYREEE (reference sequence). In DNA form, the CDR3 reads TGTGCCAGCAGCTCCCCGGGACAGGTTTCCTACGAGCAGTACTTC. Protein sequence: CASSSPGQVSYEQYF.

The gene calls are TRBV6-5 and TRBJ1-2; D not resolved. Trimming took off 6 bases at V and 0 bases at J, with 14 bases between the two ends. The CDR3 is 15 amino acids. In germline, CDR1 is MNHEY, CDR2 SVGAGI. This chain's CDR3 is CASSPQLVSNYGYTF. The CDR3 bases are TGTGCCAGCAGCCCGCAGTTGGTGTCTAACTATGGCTACACCTTC.